This T cell receptor (beta chain) is from a study of blood T cell repertoires in COVID-19. Study in general: Material from acute and convalescent COVID-19 was sourced from the United States, Italy and Spain.

This clone was recorded a few times. This CDR3 contains 13 residues. After removal of 8 bases from V and 6 bases from J, the junction contained 4 bases not matched to a gene. CDR1 MNHEY and CDR2 SVGAGI come from the germline V gene. Profiled with immunoSEQ multiplex PCR; TCRdb holds only in-frame clones, not every one. This table has around 200,000 clones, about 85% appearing once. This TCR was recovered from a man in his forties who had recovered from COVID-19. The sequenced material came from PBMCs or T cells enriched from blood (not recorded which). The chain employs TRBV6-5 and TRBJ1-5; 10 nucleotides align to TRBD1. DNA for the CDR3: TGTGCCAGCGGGACAGGGGTGGTTCAGCCCCAGCATTTT. Translating it yields CASGTGVVQPQHF.